Only one count was recorded for the clone carrying this T cell receptor beta chain. No antigen is known for it. This sample also contains other DNA sequences that code for the same CDR3. The data were obtained in a study of radiation and T cells in renal cell carcinoma. The time point denotes: baseline pretreatment blood. Treatment meaning: 15 Gy SBRT to primary tumor, nephrectomy 4 weeks later. Study-level points and caveats: In blood, top tumor clones expanded by 2 weeks, shrinking by 4.

Produced via immunoSEQ multiplex PCR; TCRdb's table is partial and in-frame only. This table has 130,000 to 150,000 clones, 88% appearing once. The clonotype was recovered from a woman aged 45-60 years with renal cell carcinoma. The material was blood, obtained from a patient whose treatment included radiotherapy and nephrectomy.

For the CDR3, the DNA is TGCGCCAGCAGCTTGGCCGCCGGGGACACTGAAGCTTTCTTT. It yields the protein CASSLAAGDTEAFF. This chain links TRBV5-1 with TRBJ1-1, with unresolved D. Per the germline V gene, CDR1 is SGHRS and CDR2 is YFSETQ. Trimming took 0 bases from V and 3 from J, leaving 9 bases between them. This CDR3 has 14 residues.